Given below is one T cell receptor (beta chain) in context. Its matching antigen is unknown. This sample was included in a study of cytomegalovirus exposure and HLA in healthy donors. A multiplex PCR was run with 60 Vbeta primers and 13 Jbeta primers. Sequenced by immunoSEQ multiplex PCR; TCRdb stores in-frame clones only, minus some. The sample includes 110,000 to 150,000 clones, about 80% of them seen just once. Study findings and constraints: Some TCR beta chains (about 170 of them) were listed as cytomegalovirus-associated.

Each donor's status was that of a healthy bone marrow donor. The V gene's germline CDR1 is LNHDA and CDR2 SQIVND (reference sequence). CDR3 length equals 14 residues. V lost 4 bases, J lost 8 bases, and 7 bases stayed unmatched. The V call is TRBV19, the J call TRBJ2-1; TRBD2 aligns across 8 bases. This receptor was taken from a woman in her twenties or thirties in good health and CMV-seronegative. The sample was PBMCs. DNA for the CDR3: TGTGCCAGTAGTAGGGGACTAGTTGTAGATGAGCAGTTCTTC. Residues: CASSRGLVVDEQFF.